The 15 T cell receptor beta chains presented below share a single source sample, sequenced in a study of OX40 agonist ivuxolimab in advanced cancers. Clones were read by immunoSEQ multiplex PCR, and TCRdb kept only the in-frame ones, dropping some. The table has around 74,000 clones, about nine tenths seen once. Sequencing was performed on CD4+ or CD8+ T cells sorted from blood, taken in a trial of the OX40 agonist ivuxolimab. The receptors shown here come from an adult with an advanced solid tumor such as melanoma, head and neck, liver or kidney cancer.

This clone has a handful of counts. The rearrangement links TRBV29-1 to TRBJ2-7; TRBD2 matches at 7 bases. Germline values: CDR1 SQVTM, CDR2 ANQGSEA. The CDR3 is made up of 13 amino acids. J was trimmed by 0 bases and V by 7 bases; bases with no gene match: 6. CDR3 DNA: TGCAGCGCCGGCGGGGACTACTCCTACGAGCAGTACTTC. Translation gives CSAGGDYSYEQYF.

The count of this clone is one. This chain links TRBV7-2 with TRBJ2-5; 14 bases agree with TRBD2. There are 15 residues in the CDR3. V lost 8 bases to trimming and J lost 5 bases; unmatched junction nucleotides: 7. Germline CDR1 reads SGHTA; CDR2 reads FQGNSA. In DNA form, the CDR3 reads TGTGCCAGCGTAGGGACTAGCGGGAGATTGGAGACCCAGTACTTC. As protein: CASVGTSGRLETQYF.

This chain uses TRBV29-1 with TRBJ1-4, with a possible D match to TRBD1 (6 bases). Germline-derived CDR1 and CDR2 are SQVTM and ANQGSEA. The CDR3 loop spans 13 amino acids. Deletions cut 8 bases from V and 6 bases from J, with 16 bases between. CDR3 loop: CSIGGQGHEKLFF. In nucleotides, the CDR3 is TGCAGCATTGGGGGCCAGGGGCATGAAAAACTGTTTTTT.

In its sample, this clone was seen once. The chain employs TRBV6-5 and TRBJ1-1; weak D call: TRBD1 (6 bases). The CDR3 totals 13 residues. Trimming cost V 7 bases and J 4 bases, with 13 bases left between them. Germline V gene sequence: CDR1 MNHEY, CDR2 SVGAGI. CDR3 DNA sequence: TGTGCCAGCACCTTAGGGGGGTCCACTGAAGCTTTCTTT. Its protein is CASTLGGSTEAFF.

This clone was observed once. The chain recombines TRBV28 with TRBJ1-5; D remains unclear. The CDR3 consists of 16 residues. Trimming took 3 bases from V and 0 from J, leaving 12 bases between them. Germline V gives CDR1 MDHEN, CDR2 SYDVKM. In DNA form, the CDR3 reads TGTGCCAGCAGTTTGTCGGTGTTTCATAGCAATCAGCCCCAGCATTTT. This encodes CASSLSVFHSNQPQHF.

This chain joins TRBV6-5 and TRBJ2-2; 10 bases agree with TRBD1. Germline values: CDR1 MNHEY, CDR2 SVGAGI. The J segment lost 5 bases and the V segment lost 5 bases, leaving 2 bases of the junction unmatched. The CDR3 sequence is 14 residues long. CDR3 loop: CASSPGQGTGELFF. In DNA form, the CDR3 reads TGTGCCAGCAGTCCGGGACAGGGGACCGGGGAGCTGTTTTTT.

V usage is TRBV14 and J usage is TRBJ2-3; the D gene is possibly TRBD2 (6 bases). Trimming stripped 1 base from V and 3 bases from J, with 8 bases between. Germline CDR1 reads SGHDN; CDR2 reads FVKESK. The CDR3 runs 14 residues. CDR3 residues: CASSQAGATDTQYF. Written as DNA, the CDR3 is TGTGCCAGCAGCCAAGCGGGAGCGACAGATACGCAGTATTTT.

This rearrangement joins TRBV4-2 to TRBJ1-1; D uncertain. The germline V gene encodes CDR1 LGHNA and CDR2 YNFKEQ. V lost 0 bases and J lost 8, with 4 bases in between. This CDR3 has 11 amino acids. CDR3 protein: CASSQDNEAFF. For the CDR3, the DNA is TGTGCCAGCAGCCAAGATAACGAAGCTTTCTTT.

The CDR3 nucleotides are TGTGCCAGCAGCCGGGACCCCCAAGAGACCCAGTACTTC. Encoded protein: CASSRDPQETQYF. V and J are TRBV7-2 and TRBJ2-5; tentatively, D is TRBD1 or TRBD2 (5 bases each). Germline V lookup: CDR1 SGHTA, CDR2 FQGNSA. The CDR3 loop spans 13 amino acids. Trimming took off 5 bases at V and 1 base at J, with 8 bases between the two ends.

The chain recombines TRBV28 with TRBJ2-3; 8 bases are shared with TRBD1. The V gene's germline CDR1 is MDHEN and CDR2 SYDVKM. The CDR3 runs 15 residues. Trimming at V came to 3 bases and at J to 1 base, leaving 3 bases not matched to a gene. The DNA for the CDR3 is TGTGCCAGCAGTTTCGGGACAGGACGCACAGATACGCAGTATTTT. Its translation is CASSFGTGRTDTQYF. The full variable domain, completed using reference TRBV28 and TRBJ2-3, is DVKVTQSSRYLVKRTGEKVFLECVQDMDHENMFWYRQDPGLGLRLIYFSYDVKMKEKGDIPEGYSVSREKKERFSLILESASTNQTSMYLCASSFGTGRTDTQYFGPGTRLTVL.

CDR3 in DNA: TGTGCCACCAGCAGAGATAAGGGCAATGAGCAGTTCTTC. Protein: CATSRDKGNEQFF. The rearrangement uses TRBV15 and TRBJ2-1; D uncertain. The V end was cut by 0 bases, the J end by 6 bases, with 6 bases between. The CDR3 consists of 13 residues. From germline, CDR1 is LNHNV and CDR2 YYDKDF (reference sequence).

V is TRBV2 and J is TRBJ1-1; possibly TRBD1 for D (5 bases). The CDR3 length is 12 residues. V lost 3 bases and J 5 bases, leaving 7 bases between the germline ends. CDR1 is SNHLY and CDR2 is FYNNEI in the germline V gene. In DNA, the CDR3 is TGTGCCAGCAGTGACGGGGGTACTGAAGCTTTCTTT. Translating gives CASSDGGTEAFF. Drawing the rest from reference TRBV2 and TRBJ1-1, the complete variable domain is EPEVTQTPSHQVTQMGQEVILRCVPISNHLYFYWYRQILGQKVEFLVSFYNNEISEKSEIFDDQFSVERPDGSNFTLKIRSTKLEDSAMYFCASSDGGTEAFFGQGTRLTVV.

This clone was found a few times. CDR3 sequence: CASATTGQEGYEQYF. In nucleotides, the CDR3 is TGCGCCAGCGCTACCACCGGACAGGAGGGTTACGAGCAGTACTTC. The chain carries TRBV5-1 and TRBJ2-7; D may be TRBD1 (7 bases). Between the trimmed V and J ends, which lost 7 bases and 4 bases, there was a span of 21 bases. This CDR3 has 15 residues. The germline V gene has CDR1 SGHRS and CDR2 YFSETQ.

The chain couples TRBV5-1 to TRBJ2-1; 9 bases fit TRBD1. J lost 4 bases, V lost 4 bases, and 6 bases had no gene match. This CDR3 region has 15 residues. Germline V lookup: CDR1 SGHRS, CDR2 YFSETQ. CDR3 DNA: TGCGCCAGCAGCGTACAGGGGGCTGAATACAATGAGCAGTTCTTC. Protein product: CASSVQGAEYNEQFF.

V usage is TRBV6-6 and J usage is TRBJ2-1; possibly TRBD2 for D (6 bases). CDR1 and CDR2 from the germline V gene are MNHNY and SVGAGI (reference sequence). CDR3 length: 15 residues. V was trimmed by 7 bases and J by 4 bases, leaving 17 bases between them. CDR3 sequence: CASISAGLGYNEQFF. DNA of the CDR3: TGTGCCAGCATCTCAGCGGGTCTCGGGTACAATGAGCAGTTCTTC.